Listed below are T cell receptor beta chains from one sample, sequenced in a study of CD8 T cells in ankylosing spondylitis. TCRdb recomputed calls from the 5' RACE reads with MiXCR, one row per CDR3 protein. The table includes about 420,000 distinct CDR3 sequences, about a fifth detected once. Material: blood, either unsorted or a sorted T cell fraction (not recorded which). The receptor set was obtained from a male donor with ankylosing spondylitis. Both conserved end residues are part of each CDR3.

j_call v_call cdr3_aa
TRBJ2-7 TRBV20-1 CSAGSGTSGGYEQYF
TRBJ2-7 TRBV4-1 CASSQLITLSGWQYF
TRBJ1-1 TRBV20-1 CSARNRGLGTEAFF
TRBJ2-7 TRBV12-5 CASGRGSSYEQYF
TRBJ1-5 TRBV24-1 CATSRVGTGIGQPQHF
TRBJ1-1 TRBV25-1 CASRPDGSNTEAFF
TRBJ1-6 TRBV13 CASSLLRVVNSPLHF
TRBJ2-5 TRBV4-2 CASSQDRGRSIGETQYF
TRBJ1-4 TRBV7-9 CASSRTGLSEKLFF
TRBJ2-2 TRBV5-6 CASSAITRSNTGELFF
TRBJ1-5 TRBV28 CASRGRVYNQPQHF
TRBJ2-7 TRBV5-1 CASSYMPGPPSGEQYF
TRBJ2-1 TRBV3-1 CASSQTSGTYNEQFF
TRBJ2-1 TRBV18 CASSPPVGAGAPNEQFF
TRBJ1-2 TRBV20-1 CSAKPGTGLNYGYTF
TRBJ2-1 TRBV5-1 CASSFSRAYNEQFF
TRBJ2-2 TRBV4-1 CASSPGLTVNTGELFF
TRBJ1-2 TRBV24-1 CATSDRRDYGYTF
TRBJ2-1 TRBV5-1 CASSLTRTVRNEQFF
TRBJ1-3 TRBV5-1 CASSSNPGVQGNTIYF
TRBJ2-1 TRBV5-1 CASSSTGSFGNEQFF
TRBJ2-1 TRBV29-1 CSVETSGNEQFF
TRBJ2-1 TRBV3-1 CASSRDRFNEQFF
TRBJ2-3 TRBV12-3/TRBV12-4 CASSFSSGVSTQYF
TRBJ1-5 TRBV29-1 CSVPSLQGPQHF
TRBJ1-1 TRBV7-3 CASSLDGNLEAFF
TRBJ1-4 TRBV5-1 CASSRTGGLEEKLFF
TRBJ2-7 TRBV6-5 CASSSDADEQYF
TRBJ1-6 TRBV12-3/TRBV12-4 CATRTGNSPLHF
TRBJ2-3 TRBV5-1 CASSLLQGEDTQYF
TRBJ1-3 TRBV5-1 CASSLEVRGSSGNTIYF
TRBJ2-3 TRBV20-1 CSALRSGDTQYF
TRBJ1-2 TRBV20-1 CSAIYVGLNYGYTF
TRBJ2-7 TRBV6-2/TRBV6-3 CASKVPGKGEQYF
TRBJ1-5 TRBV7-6 CASSQDRSGNQPQHF
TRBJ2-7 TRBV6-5 CASSYSKQSRGEQYF
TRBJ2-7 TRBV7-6 CASSSSRGQADYEQYF
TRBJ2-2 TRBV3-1 CASSPLLAGGSGELFF
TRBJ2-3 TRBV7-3 CASSRLGGSVDTQYF
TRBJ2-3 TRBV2 CASRGLAGVLTDTQYF
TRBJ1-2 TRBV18 CASSPPGNYGYTF
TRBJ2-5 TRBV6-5 CASSYLDRVETQYF